This T cell receptor (beta chain) was retrieved from a study of radiotherapy plus CTLA-4 blockade in lung cancer. V lost 2 bases to trimming and J lost 2 bases, with 14 bases between them. The CDR3 has 15 amino acids. Germline CDR1 reads SGHRS; CDR2 reads YFSETQ. The repertoire was sequenced with immunoSEQ multiplex PCR; TCRdb's copy has only in-frame clones and lacks some. The sample includes 65,000 to 95,000 clones, roughly 84% seen only once; the top ten take 40%. This chain connects TRBV5-1 to TRBJ2-7, with D possibly matching TRBD1 (5 bases). The sample consisted of peripheral blood, taken from a patient treated with radiotherapy plus ipilimumab. This TCR came from a human donor with non-small cell lung cancer that progressed on radiotherapy plus ipilimumab. The CDR3 sequence: CASSFGHSWAYEQYF. CDR3 coding DNA: TGCGCCAGCAGCTTTGGACACTCCTGGGCCTACGAGCAGTACTTC.